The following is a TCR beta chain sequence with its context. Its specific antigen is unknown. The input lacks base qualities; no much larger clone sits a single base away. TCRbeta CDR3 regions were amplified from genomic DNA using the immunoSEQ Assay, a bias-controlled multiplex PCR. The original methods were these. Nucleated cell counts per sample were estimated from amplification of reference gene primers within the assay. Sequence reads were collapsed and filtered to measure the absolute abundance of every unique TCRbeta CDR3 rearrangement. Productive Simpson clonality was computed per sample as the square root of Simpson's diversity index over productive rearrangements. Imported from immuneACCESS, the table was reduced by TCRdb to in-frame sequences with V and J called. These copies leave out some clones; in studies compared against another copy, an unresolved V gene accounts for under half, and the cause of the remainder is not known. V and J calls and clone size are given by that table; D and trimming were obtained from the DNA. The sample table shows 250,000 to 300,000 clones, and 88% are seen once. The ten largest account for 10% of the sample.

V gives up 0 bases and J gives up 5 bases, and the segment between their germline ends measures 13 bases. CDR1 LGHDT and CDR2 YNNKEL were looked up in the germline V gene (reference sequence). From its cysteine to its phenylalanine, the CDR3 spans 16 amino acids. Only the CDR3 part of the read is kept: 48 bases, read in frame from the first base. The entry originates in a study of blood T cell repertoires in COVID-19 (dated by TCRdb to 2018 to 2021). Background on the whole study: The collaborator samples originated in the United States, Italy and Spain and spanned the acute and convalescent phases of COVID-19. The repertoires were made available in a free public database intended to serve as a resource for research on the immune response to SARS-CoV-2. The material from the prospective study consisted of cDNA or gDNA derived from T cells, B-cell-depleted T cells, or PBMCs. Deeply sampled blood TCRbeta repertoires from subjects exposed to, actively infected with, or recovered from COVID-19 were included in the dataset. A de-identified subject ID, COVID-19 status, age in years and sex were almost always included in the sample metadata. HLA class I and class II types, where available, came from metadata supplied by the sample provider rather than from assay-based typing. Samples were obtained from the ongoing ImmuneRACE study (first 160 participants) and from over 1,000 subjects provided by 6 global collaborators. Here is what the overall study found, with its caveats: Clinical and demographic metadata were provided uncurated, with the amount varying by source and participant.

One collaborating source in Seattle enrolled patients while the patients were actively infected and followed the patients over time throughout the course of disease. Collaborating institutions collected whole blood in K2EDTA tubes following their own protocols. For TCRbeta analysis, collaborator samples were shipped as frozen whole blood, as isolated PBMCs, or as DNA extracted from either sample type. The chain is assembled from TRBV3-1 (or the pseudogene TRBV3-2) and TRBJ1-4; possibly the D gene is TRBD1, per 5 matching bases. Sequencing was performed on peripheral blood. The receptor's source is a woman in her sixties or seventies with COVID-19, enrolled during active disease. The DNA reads TGTGCCAGCAGCCAAGATCTAGTACAGGAAAATGAAAAACTGTTTTTT. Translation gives CASSQDLVQENEKLFF.